This T cell receptor beta chain was obtained from a study of regulatory T cells in long-lasting Graves disease. Findings of the study overall: TCR diversity was lower in persistent than newly diagnosed Graves' disease. Researchers examined only peripheral blood and not thyroid tissue.

Many counts were recorded for this clonotype. Its antigen remains unidentified. Time point in this sample: persistent/refractory GD, antithyroid drugs over 5 years with positive TRAb. The TCR library was prepared using RNA isolated from PBMCs. CDR3 size: 14 residues. The V end lost 0 bases, the J end lost 0 bases, and 8 bases lay between the germline ends. Germline CDR1 is DFQATT and CDR2 is SNEGSKA (reference sequence). Researchers made TCR beta libraries by using iRepertoire HTBI primers and running Arm-PCR on CDR3 regions. TCRdb recomputed calls from the multiplex PCR reads with MiXCR, one row per CDR3 protein. The table has a few hundred thousand distinct CDR3 sequences, roughly a quarter seen once.

The chain is built from TRBV20-1 and TRBJ1-2; D is ambiguous. The source is a female donor with Graves disease. The sequences come from peripheral blood mononuclear cells (PBMCs), collected when the disease was refractory, from a patient treated with antithyroid drugs. The CDR3 coding sequence is TGCAGTGCTAGAGATTTGTCGACTAACTATGGCTACACCTTC. It specifies CSARDLSTNYGYTF.